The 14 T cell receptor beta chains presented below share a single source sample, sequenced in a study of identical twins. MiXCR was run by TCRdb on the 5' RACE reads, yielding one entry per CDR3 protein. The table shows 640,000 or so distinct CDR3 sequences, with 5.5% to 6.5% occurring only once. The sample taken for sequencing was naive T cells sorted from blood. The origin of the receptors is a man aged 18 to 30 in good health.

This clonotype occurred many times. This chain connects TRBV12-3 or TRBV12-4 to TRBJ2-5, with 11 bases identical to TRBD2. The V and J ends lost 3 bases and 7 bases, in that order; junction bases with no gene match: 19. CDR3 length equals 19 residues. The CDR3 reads CASSLGTSGSRGHKGTQYF. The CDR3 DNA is TGTGCCAGCAGTTTGGGAACTAGCGGGAGCAGGGGGCACAAGGGGACCCAGTACTTC.

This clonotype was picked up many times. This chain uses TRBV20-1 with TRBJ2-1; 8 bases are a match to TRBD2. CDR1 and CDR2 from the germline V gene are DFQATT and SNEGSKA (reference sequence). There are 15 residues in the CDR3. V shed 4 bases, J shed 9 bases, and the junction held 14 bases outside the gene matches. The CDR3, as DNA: TGCAGTGCTACCCGAGGGGGGACTAGTCCTTCTGAGCAGTTCTTC. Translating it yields CSATRGGTSPSEQFF.

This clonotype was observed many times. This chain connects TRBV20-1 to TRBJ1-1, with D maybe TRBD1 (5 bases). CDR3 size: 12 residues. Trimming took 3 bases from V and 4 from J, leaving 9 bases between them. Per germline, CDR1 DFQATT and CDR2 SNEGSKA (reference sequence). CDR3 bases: TGCAGTGCTAGTATAGGGGTCACTGAAGCTTTCTTT. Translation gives CSASIGVTEAFF.

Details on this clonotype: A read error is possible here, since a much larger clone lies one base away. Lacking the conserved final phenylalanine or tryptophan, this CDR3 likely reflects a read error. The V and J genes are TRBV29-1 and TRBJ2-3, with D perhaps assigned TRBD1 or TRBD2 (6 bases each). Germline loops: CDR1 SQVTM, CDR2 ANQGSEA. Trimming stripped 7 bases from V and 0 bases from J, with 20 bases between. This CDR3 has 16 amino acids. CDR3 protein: CSAQGGQLESTDTQYV. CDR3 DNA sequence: TGCAGCGCCCAGGGAGGACAGCTCGAAAGCACAGATACGCAGTATGTT.

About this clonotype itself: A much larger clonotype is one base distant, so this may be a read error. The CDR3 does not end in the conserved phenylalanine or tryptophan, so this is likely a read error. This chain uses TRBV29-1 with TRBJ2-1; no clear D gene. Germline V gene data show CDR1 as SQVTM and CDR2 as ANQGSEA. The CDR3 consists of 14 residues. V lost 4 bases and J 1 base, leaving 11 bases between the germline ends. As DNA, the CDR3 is TGCAGCGTTGCCCTACTGAAATCCTACAATGAGCAGTTCTAC. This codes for CSVALLKSYNEQFY.

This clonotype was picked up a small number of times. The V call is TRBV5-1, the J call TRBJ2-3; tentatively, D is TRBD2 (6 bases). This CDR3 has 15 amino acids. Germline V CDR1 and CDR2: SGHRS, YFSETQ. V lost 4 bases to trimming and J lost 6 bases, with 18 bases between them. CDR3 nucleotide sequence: TGCGCCAGCAGCCGGCGGGACTTTCCTAGGGATACGCAGTATTTT. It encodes CASSRRDFPRDTQYF.

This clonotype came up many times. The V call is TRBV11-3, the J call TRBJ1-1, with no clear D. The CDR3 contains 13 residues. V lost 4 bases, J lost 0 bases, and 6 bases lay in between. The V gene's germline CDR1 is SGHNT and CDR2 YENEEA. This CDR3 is CASSWSMNTEAFF. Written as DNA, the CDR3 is TGTGCCAGCAGCTGGTCCATGAACACTGAAGCTTTCTTT.

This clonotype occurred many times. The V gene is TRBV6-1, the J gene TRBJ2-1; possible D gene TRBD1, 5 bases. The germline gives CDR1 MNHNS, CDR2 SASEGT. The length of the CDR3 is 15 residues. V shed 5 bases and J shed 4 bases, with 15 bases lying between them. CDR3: CASSPPGLEYNEQFF. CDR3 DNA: TGTGCCAGCAGTCCCCCAGGGTTGGAATACAATGAGCAGTTCTTC.

The CDR3 sequence is CASSYDPVFTPGYTF. In DNA, the CDR3 is TGTGCCAGCAGTTATGACCCAGTCTTTACCCCCGGCTACACCTTC. The rearrangement joins TRBV6-5 to TRBJ1-2; D unclear. The germline CDR1 and CDR2 sequences are MNHEY and SVGAGI. This CDR3 has 15 residues. Trimming stripped 3 bases from V and 8 bases from J, with 19 bases between.

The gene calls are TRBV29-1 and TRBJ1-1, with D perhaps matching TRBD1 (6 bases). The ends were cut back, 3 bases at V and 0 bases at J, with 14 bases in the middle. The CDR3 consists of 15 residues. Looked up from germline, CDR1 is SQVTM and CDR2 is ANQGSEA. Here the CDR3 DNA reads TGCAGCGTTGATTTCCGACAGGCGATGAACACTGAAGCTTTCTTT. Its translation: CSVDFRQAMNTEAFF.

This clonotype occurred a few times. As DNA, the CDR3 is TGTGCCAGCAGGCCCGACGGACTAGCGGGAGCAGATACGCAGTATTTT. Protein: CASRPDGLAGADTQYF. The rearrangement uses TRBV12-3 or TRBV12-4 and TRBJ2-3, with 13 bases aligning to TRBD2. V lost 6 bases and J lost 4; bases outside the gene matches: 7. The CDR3 sequence is 16 residues long.

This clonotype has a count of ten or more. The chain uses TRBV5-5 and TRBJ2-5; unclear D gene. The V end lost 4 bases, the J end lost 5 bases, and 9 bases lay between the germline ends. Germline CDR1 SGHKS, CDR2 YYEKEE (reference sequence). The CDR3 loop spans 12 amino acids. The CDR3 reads CASSTDRETQYF. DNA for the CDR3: TGTGCCAGCAGCACAGACCGGGAGACCCAGTACTTC. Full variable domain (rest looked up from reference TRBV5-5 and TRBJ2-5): DAGVTQSPTHLIKTRGQQVTLRCSPISGHKSVSWYQQVLGQGPQFIFQYYEKEERGRGNFPDRFSARQFPNYSSELNVNALLLGDSALYLCASSTDRETQYFGPGTRLLVL.

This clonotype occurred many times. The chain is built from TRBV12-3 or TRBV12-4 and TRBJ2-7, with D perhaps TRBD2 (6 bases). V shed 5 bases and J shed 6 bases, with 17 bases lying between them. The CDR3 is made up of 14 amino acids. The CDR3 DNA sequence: TGTGCCAGCAGTGGGGACTGGGCTAAGGGCGAGCAGTACTTC. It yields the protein CASSGDWAKGEQYF.

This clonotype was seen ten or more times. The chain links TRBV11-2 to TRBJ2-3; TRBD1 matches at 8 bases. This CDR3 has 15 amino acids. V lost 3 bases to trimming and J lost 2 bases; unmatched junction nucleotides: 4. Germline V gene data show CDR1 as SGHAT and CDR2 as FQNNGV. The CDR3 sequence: CASSFRDRSTDTQYF. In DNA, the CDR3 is TGTGCCAGCAGCTTCCGGGACAGGTCCACAGATACGCAGTATTTT.